The rows below give T cell receptor beta chains drawn from one sample of a study of OX40 agonist ivuxolimab in advanced cancers. This table comes from immunoSEQ multiplex PCR, and its TCRdb copy is limited to in-frame clones, with some not included. Seen here are around 80,000 clones, 90% to 95% observed once, and the top ten hold 2% to 2.5%. The sample was CD4+ or CD8+ T cells sorted from blood, taken in a trial of the OX40 agonist ivuxolimab. These receptors were obtained from an adult with an advanced solid tumor such as melanoma, head and neck, liver or kidney cancer. Both conserved end residues are part of each CDR3. Each record gives: V gene, clone size, J gene, D gene, CDR3 protein, CDR3 DNA. A D gene is named only where the DNA matches it firmly. A clone size is listed for some rows: how often the clone was seen (once, few, many), or a class if it is expanded.

>TRBV28|.|TRBJ2-2|.
CASSGQDRLSGELFF
TGTGCCAGCAGTGGACAAGACAGACTTAGCGGGGAGCTGTTTTTT
>TRBV6-5|.|TRBJ2-2|.
CASGDGELFF
TGTGCCAGCGGTGACGGGGAGCTGTTTTTT
>TRBV7-2|once|TRBJ2-1|.
CASSVSRGEQFF
TGTGCCAGCAGCGTCAGCCGGGGTGAGCAGTTCTTC
>TRBV7-2|.|TRBJ2-1|TRBD2
CASSLLAGQFF
TGTGCCAGCAGCTTATTAGCGGGTCAGTTCTTC
>TRBV19|.|TRBJ2-6|TRBD2
CAGSTTGGSGANVLTF
TGTGCCGGATCGACTACGGGAGGATCTGGGGCCAACGTCCTGACTTTC
>TRBV10-2|.|TRBJ2-7|.
CASSPQTAPYEQYF
TGCGCCAGCAGTCCCCAGACGGCCCCCTACGAGCAGTACTTC
>TRBV19|.|TRBJ2-7|.
CASSTGLIPFEQYF
TGTGCCAGTAGTACGGGACTTATCCCCTTCGAGCAGTACTTC
>TRBV6-1|once|TRBJ2-5|.
CASSILGPPETQYF
.
>TRBV28|once|TRBJ1-5|.
CASSITGWENQPQHF
TGTGCCAGCAGTATAACAGGGTGGGAGAATCAGCCCCAGCATTTT
>TRBV27|once|TRBJ2-1|.
CASTDQGSYNEQFF
TGTGCCAGCACCGATCAGGGATCCTACAATGAGCAGTTCTTC